The 11 T cell receptor beta chains listed next were all sequenced from one sample in a study of shared clonotypes between healthy human individuals (dated by TCRdb to 2018 to 2021). The library was obtained by the immunoSEQ multiplex PCR assay. TCRdb carries this immuneACCESS record with in-frame sequences only. Its versions omit some clonotypes, under half of them owing to an unresolved V gene in the studies checked, with the rest unexplained. This sample gives approximately 980,000 clones in total; 60% to 85% of them show up just once. Approximately 1.5% of the sample comes from the top ten. The sequenced sample was memory CD4+ T cells sorted from blood. The label giving this sample's cell subset or site can be read as: CD45RA-negative fraction. The receptors derive from a man between 18 and 29 years old in good health.

This chain connects TRBV11-2 to TRBJ2-7; D perhaps matches TRBD2 (5 bases). V dropped 4 bases and J dropped 5 bases, with 18 bases sitting between them. The CDR3 runs 15 residues. CDR1 SGHAT and CDR2 FQNNGV come from the germline V gene. The CDR3 bases are TGTGCCAGCAGCTCGTTGGGCGGAGGAGGCCACGAGCAGTACTTC. Its translation: CASSSLGGGGHEQYF.

As regards this clone: This same CDR3 is encoded by further DNA sequences in the sample. The V call is TRBV9, the J call TRBJ2-2, with unresolved D. The CDR3 loop spans 13 amino acids. Per the germline V gene, CDR1 is SGDLS and CDR2 is YYNGEE. Trimming shortened V by 1 base and J by 3 bases, and 4 bases separated the two germline ends. This CDR3 reads CASSVRYTGELFF. CDR3 DNA: TGTGCCAGCAGCGTAAGGTACACCGGGGAGCTGTTTTTT.

V is TRBV29-1 and J is TRBJ2-5; D unresolved. The V and J ends lost 4 bases and 2 bases respectively, with 5 bases between them. Per the germline V gene, CDR1 is SQVTM and CDR2 is ANQGSEA. This CDR3 region has 11 residues. The CDR3: CSVAEQETQYF. Written as DNA, the CDR3 is TGCAGCGTTGCAGAGCAAGAGACCCAGTACTTC.

The chain combines TRBV7-3 with TRBJ2-2; D is possibly TRBD1 (5 bases). Germline CDR1 SGHTA, CDR2 FQGTGA. This CDR3 contains 16 residues. V was cut by 6 bases and J by 0 bases, with 14 bases left in between. This CDR3 is CASRATGNTNTGELFF. Here the CDR3 DNA reads TGTGCCAGCAGGGCAACAGGCAATACGAACACCGGGGAGCTGTTTTTT.

The CDR3 DNA reads as TGTGCCAGCAGCCCCGCTGGGGGGGCGCGCGAGACCCAGTACTTC. Its protein is CASSPAGGARETQYF. This sequence joins TRBV11-2 and TRBJ2-5; possibly TRBD2 for D (7 bases). Germline lookup yields CDR1 SGHAT and CDR2 FQNNGV. CDR3 length: 15 amino acids. Trimming pared 5 bases from V and 5 bases from J, leaving 18 bases between.

V usage is TRBV30 and J usage is TRBJ1-2; TRBD1 matches at 12 bases. The junction had 0 bases not matched to a gene; V was cut back by 8 bases and J by 2 bases. CDR3 length: 12 residues. The V gene's germline CDR1 is GTSNPN and CDR2 SVGIG (reference sequence). CDR3 residues: CAGTGGNYGYTF. CDR3 coding DNA: TGTGCCGGGACAGGGGGCAACTATGGCTACACCTTC. Combining the CDR3 with reference TRBV30 and TRBJ1-2 gives the whole variable domain SQTIHQWPATLVQPVGSPLSLECTVEGTSNPNLYWYRQAAGRGLQLLFYSVGIGQISSEVPQNLSASRPQDRQFILSSKKLLLSDSGFYLCAGTGGNYGYTFGSGTRLTVV.

This rearrangement joins TRBV27 to TRBJ2-2; the match to TRBD2 covers 8 bases. The V gene end was trimmed by 4 bases and the J gene end by 4 bases; junction bases not matched to a gene: 17. Looked up from germline, CDR1 is MNHEY and CDR2 is SMNVEV (reference sequence). The CDR3 has 19 residues. The CDR3, as DNA: TGTGCCAGCAGTTCCAATCCTCCGGGACTAGGGGTTATCACCGGGGAGCTGTTTTTT. Residues: CASSSNPPGLGVITGELFF.

V usage is TRBV5-6 and J usage is TRBJ1-3; D is ambiguous. Trimming cost V 0 bases and J 0 bases, with 7 bases left between them. CDR3 size: 15 residues. CDR1 and CDR2 from the germline V gene are SGHDT and YYEEEE. DNA for the CDR3: TGTGCCAGCAGCTTGGAGTGGAACTCTGGAAACACCATATATTTT. Translating it yields CASSLEWNSGNTIYF. Drawing the rest from reference TRBV5-6 and TRBJ1-3, the complete variable domain is DAGVTQSPTHLIKTRGQQVTLRCSPKSGHDTVSWYQQALGQGPQFIFQYYEEEERQRGNFPDRFSGHQFPNYSSELNVNALLLGDSALYLCASSLEWNSGNTIYFGEGSWLTVV.

The J gene is TRBJ2-3, the V gene TRBV5-1, with 10 nucleotides matching TRBD1. With V trimmed by 4 bases and J by 4 bases, 6 bases remained unmatched. This CDR3 has 15 amino acids. Germline assignment: CDR1 SGHRS and CDR2 YFSETQ. The CDR3 protein is CASSDRDRGPDTQYF. The CDR3 coding sequence is TGCGCCAGCAGCGACCGGGACAGGGGCCCAGATACGCAGTATTTT.

This rearrangement joins TRBV7-9 to TRBJ1-6, with TRBD1 as a possible D gene (6 bases). Germline V gene lookup returns CDR1 SEHNR and CDR2 FQNEAQ (reference sequence). Trimming left V 5 bases short and J 3 bases short, with 20 bases between. CDR3 size: 18 residues. CDR3 sequence (DNA): TGTGCCAGCAGCCTACAAAACAGGGCAGGGATCTATAATTCACCCCTCCACTTT. Protein: CASSLQNRAGIYNSPLHF.

This chain uses TRBV11-2 with TRBJ2-3, with TRBD2 matching over 11 bases. The CDR3 sequence is 17 residues long. J was trimmed by 0 bases and V by 5 bases; bases with no gene match: 7. From germline, CDR1 is SGHAT and CDR2 FQNNGV. CDR3 sequence (DNA): TGTGCCAGCAGCCCACGGACTAGCGGGCGGAGCACAGATACGCAGTATTTT. Its translation is CASSPRTSGRSTDTQYF.